These 13 T cell receptor beta chains share one sample of origin, sequenced in a study of T cell changes during pregnancy in multiple sclerosis. Some clones are missing from TCRdb's copy, which holds only in-frame ones; the method was immunoSEQ multiplex PCR. The sample consists of around 17,000 clones, around 95% of them appearing once. Sample: peripheral blood, taken in the third trimester of pregnancy. The origin of the receptors is a female donor with multiple sclerosis, enrolled in a pregnancy study.

The chain links TRBV19 to TRBJ2-7; 10 positions agree with TRBD2. Germline trimming cut 4 bases from V and 0 bases from J; bases unmatched to any gene: 9. The germline V gene encodes CDR1 LNHDA and CDR2 SQIVND (reference sequence). There are 17 residues in the CDR3. The CDR3 is CASSTASGRANSYEQYF. The CDR3 DNA is TGTGCCAGTAGTACGGCCAGCGGGAGGGCCAACTCCTACGAGCAGTACTTC.

The J gene is TRBJ1-6, the V gene TRBV18, with unresolved D. Per germline, CDR1 KGHSH and CDR2 LQKENI. The CDR3 consists of 13 residues. Trimming removed 8 bases from V and 8 bases from J, with 13 bases in between. The CDR3 DNA reads TGTGCCAGCCGAAACTTATTAGATTCACCCCTCCACTTT. Translation gives CASRNLLDSPLHF. The whole variable domain, remainder taken from reference TRBV18 and TRBJ1-6, is NAGVMQNPRHLVRRRGQEARLRCSPMKGHSHVYWYRQLPEEGLKFMVYLQKENIIDESGMPKERFSAEFPKEGPSILRIQQVVRGDSAAYFCASRNLLDSPLHFGNGTRLTVT.

The chain has TRBV6-1 and TRBJ2-1, with 11 nucleotides matching TRBD2. J gave up 4 bases and V 1 base, and 6 bases lay outside the gene matches. This CDR3 contains 17 residues. Germline V gene lookup returns CDR1 MNHNS and CDR2 SASEGT. In nucleotides, the CDR3 is TGTGCCAGCAGTGAAGTAGCGGGGGGGAAATTTTACAATGAGCAGTTCTTC. It yields the protein CASSEVAGGKFYNEQFF.

This clone was observed a single time. The genes are TRBV18 and TRBJ2-1; possible D gene TRBD1, 5 bases. CDR1 and CDR2 (germline): KGHSH, LQKENI. This CDR3 region has 15 residues. V dropped 6 bases and J dropped 2 bases, with 14 bases sitting between them. This CDR3 reads CASSQKEGAYNEQFF. CDR3 nucleotide sequence: TGTGCCAGCTCCCAGAAGGAAGGGGCCTACAATGAGCAGTTCTTC.

The chain carries TRBV12-5 and TRBJ2-1, with 7 bases fitting TRBD2. V shed 7 bases and J 9 bases; nucleotides not matched to a gene: 15. This CDR3 region has 15 residues. Germline values: CDR1 LGHNT, CDR2 FRNRAP. The CDR3 sequence is CASEPPPTSKLEQFF. In DNA form, the CDR3 reads TGTGCTAGTGAACCACCTCCGACTAGCAAGCTTGAGCAGTTCTTC.

The rearrangement links TRBV19 to TRBJ2-7, with 10 nucleotides matching TRBD2. The CDR3 has 14 amino acids. Germline CDR1 is LNHDA and CDR2 is SQIVND (reference sequence). With V trimmed by 4 bases and J by 3 bases, 3 bases remained unmatched. The chain's CDR3 is CASSTLAGDYEQYF. CDR3 bases: TGTGCCAGTAGTACTCTAGCGGGAGACTACGAGCAGTACTTC.

V is TRBV11-2 and J is TRBJ1-3, with no clear D. Trimming shortened V by 1 base and J by 0 bases, and 7 bases separated the two germline ends. Germline values: CDR1 SGHAT, CDR2 FQNNGV. The CDR3 spans 15 residues. CDR3 DNA: TGTGCCAGCAGCTTAGTAGGGAGCTCTGGAAACACCATATATTTT. This translates into CASSLVGSSGNTIYF. Looking up the rest from reference TRBV11-2 and TRBJ1-3 gives the full variable domain: EAGVAQSPRYKIIEKRQSVAFWCNPISGHATLYWYQQILGQGPKLLIQFQNNGVVDDSQLPKDRFSAERLKGVDSTLKIQPAKLEDSAVYLCASSLVGSSGNTIYFGEGSWLTVV.

This clone was counted a single time. The V gene is TRBV28, the J gene TRBJ1-1; D not resolved. The CDR3 spans 14 residues. Germline lookup yields CDR1 MDHEN and CDR2 SYDVKM. V was shortened by 3 bases and J by 5 bases, with 13 bases between the two germline ends. The CDR3 here is CASSLPAGGTEAFF. Here the CDR3 DNA reads TGTGCCAGCAGTTTGCCCGCCGGAGGGACTGAAGCTTTCTTT.

V gene TRBV11-2 combines with J gene TRBJ1-1; possible D gene TRBD1, 5 bases. The germline V gene encodes CDR1 SGHAT and CDR2 FQNNGV. The CDR3 spans 12 residues. The ends were cut back, 5 bases at V and 11 bases at J, with 15 bases in the middle. CDR3 sequence: CASSQDTSEAFF. The DNA for the CDR3 is TGTGCCAGCAGCCAGGACACGAGTGAGGCTTTCTTT.

The chain carries TRBV5-1 and TRBJ1-1; D gene ambiguous. The ends were cut back, 0 bases at V and 2 bases at J, with 5 bases in the middle. The CDR3 spans 13 residues. Germline V gene lookup returns CDR1 SGHRS and CDR2 YFSETQ. This CDR3 is CASSLVLNTEAFF. DNA of the CDR3: TGCGCCAGCAGCTTGGTTCTTAACACTGAAGCTTTCTTT.

J is TRBJ2-1 and V is TRBV7-7; 8 positions match TRBD1. Germline-derived CDR1 and CDR2 are SSHAT and FNYEAQ (reference sequence). This CDR3 contains 13 residues. V gave up 4 bases and J gave up 8 bases; unmatched junction bases: 4. CDR3 DNA: TGTGCCAGCAGCTCCGACAGGGGAGATGAGCAGTTCTTC. Residues: CASSSDRGDEQFF.

The chain carries TRBV6-1 and TRBJ2-4, with 11 bases lining up with TRBD2. After removal of 4 bases from V and 1 base from J, the junction contained 9 bases not matched to a gene. This CDR3 contains 18 residues. Germline CDR1 reads MNHNS; CDR2 reads SASEGT. The CDR3 DNA follows: TGTGCCAGCAGTGGGAGGGGTCTAGCGGGAGGTGCCAAAAACATTCAGTACTTC. Translated, it gives CASSGRGLAGGAKNIQYF.

The gene calls are TRBV7-9 and TRBJ2-5, with D possibly matching TRBD2 (6 bases). The germline CDR1 and CDR2 sequences are SEHNR and FQNEAQ (reference sequence). The V end was cut by 2 bases, the J end by 5 bases, with 12 bases between. The CDR3 loop spans 14 amino acids. Here the CDR3 reads CASSLSVGLETQYF. The CDR3 coding sequence is TGTGCCAGCAGCTTAAGTGTGGGACTGGAGACCCAGTACTTC.